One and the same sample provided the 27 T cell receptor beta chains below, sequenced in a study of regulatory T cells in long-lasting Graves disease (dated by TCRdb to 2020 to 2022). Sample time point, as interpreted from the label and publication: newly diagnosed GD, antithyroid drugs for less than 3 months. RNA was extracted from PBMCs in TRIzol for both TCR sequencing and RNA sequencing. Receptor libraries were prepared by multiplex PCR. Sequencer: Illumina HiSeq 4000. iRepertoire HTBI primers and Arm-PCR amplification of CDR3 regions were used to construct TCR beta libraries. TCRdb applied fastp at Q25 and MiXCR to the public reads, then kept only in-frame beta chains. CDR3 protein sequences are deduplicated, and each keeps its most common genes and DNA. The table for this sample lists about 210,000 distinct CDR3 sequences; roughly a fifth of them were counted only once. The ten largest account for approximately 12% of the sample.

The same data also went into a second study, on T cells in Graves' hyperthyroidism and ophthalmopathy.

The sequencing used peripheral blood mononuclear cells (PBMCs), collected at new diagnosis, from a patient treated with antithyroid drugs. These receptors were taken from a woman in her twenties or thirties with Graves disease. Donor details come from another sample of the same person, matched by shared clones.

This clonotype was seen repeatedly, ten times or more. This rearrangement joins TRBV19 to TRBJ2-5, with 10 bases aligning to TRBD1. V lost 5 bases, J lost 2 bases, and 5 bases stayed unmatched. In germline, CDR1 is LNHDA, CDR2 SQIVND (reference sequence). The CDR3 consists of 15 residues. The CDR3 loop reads CASSADRGLQETQYF. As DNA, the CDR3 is TGTGCCAGTAGTGCGGACAGGGGGTTACAAGAGACCCAGTACTTC.

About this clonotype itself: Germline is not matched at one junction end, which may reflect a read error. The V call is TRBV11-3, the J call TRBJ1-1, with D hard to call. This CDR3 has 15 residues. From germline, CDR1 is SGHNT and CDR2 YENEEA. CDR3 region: CASGPTGQVNTEAFF. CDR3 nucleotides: TGTGCCAGCGGCCCCACCGGGCAGGTGAACACTGAAGCCTTCTTT.

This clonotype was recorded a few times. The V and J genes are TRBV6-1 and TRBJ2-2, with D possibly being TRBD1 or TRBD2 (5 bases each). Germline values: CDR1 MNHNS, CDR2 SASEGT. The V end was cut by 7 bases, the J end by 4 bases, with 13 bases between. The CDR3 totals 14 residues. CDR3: CASNQRGSTGELFF. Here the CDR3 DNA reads TGTGCCAGCAACCAACGGGGCAGCACCGGGGAGCTGTTTTTT.

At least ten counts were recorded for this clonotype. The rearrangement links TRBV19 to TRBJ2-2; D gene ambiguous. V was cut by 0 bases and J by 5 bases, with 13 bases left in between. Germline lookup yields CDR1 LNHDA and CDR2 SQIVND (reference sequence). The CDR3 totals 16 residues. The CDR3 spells CASSIDIASSTGELFF. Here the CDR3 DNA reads TGTGCCAGTAGTATAGATATTGCCAGTTCGACCGGGGAGCTGTTTTTT.

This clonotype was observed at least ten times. DNA of the CDR3: TGTGCCAGCAGTTACGATGGAAGGGGAGGCCAGCCCCAGCATTTT. This codes for CASSYDGRGGQPQHF. J is TRBJ1-5 and V is TRBV6-5; D perhaps matches TRBD1 (5 bases). Germline loops: CDR1 MNHEY, CDR2 SVGAGI. This CDR3 has 15 residues. Trimming removed 2 bases at V and 7 bases at J, with 15 bases between.

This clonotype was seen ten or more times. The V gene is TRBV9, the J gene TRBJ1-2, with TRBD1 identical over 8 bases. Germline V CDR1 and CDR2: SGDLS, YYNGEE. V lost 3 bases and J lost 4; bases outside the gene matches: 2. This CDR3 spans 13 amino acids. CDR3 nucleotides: TGTGCCAGCAGCGGGGACAGGATCTATGGCTACACCTTC. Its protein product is CASSGDRIYGYTF.

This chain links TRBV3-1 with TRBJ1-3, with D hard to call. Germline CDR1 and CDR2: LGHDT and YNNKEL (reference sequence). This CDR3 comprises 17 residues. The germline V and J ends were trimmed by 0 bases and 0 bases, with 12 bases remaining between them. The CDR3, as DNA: TGTGCCAGCAGCCAAGATCCTTTTGTTGTCTCTGGAAACACCATATATTTT. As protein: CASSQDPFVVSGNTIYF.

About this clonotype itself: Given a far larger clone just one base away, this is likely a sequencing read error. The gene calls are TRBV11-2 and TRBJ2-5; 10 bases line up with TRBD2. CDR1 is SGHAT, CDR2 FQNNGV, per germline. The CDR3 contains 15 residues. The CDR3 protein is CASSHLAGVRETPYF. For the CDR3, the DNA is TGTGCCAGCAGCCACCTAGCGGGGGTTCGAGAGACCCCGTACTTC.

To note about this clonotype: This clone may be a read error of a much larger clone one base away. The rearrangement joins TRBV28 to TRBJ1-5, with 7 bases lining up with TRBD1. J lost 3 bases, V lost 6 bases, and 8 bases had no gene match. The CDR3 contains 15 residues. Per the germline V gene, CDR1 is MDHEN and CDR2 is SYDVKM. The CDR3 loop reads CASSQTGINNQPQHF. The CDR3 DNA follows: TGTGCCAGCAGCCAGACAGGGATTAACAATCAGCCCCAGCATTTT.

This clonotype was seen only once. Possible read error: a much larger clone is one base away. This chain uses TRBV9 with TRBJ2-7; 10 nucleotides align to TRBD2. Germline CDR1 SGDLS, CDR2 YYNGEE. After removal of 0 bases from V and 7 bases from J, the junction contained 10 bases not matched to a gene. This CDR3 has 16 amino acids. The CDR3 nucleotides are TGTGCCAGCAGCGTAGCGAACCCTAGCGGGAGCGATGAGCAGTACTTC. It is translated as CASSVANPSGSDEQYF.

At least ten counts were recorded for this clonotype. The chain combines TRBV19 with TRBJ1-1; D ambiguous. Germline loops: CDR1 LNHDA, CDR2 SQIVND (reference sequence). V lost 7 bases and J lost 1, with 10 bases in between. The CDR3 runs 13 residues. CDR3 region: CASNLGENTEAFF. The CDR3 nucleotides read TGTGCCAGTAATCTCGGCGAGAACACTGAAGCTTTCTTT.

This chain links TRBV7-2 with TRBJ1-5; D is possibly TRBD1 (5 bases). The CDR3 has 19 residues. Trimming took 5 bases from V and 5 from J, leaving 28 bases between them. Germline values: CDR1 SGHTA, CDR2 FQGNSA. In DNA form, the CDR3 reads TGTGCCAGCAGCCCTCCTTTTGGGTGGAGGGGTTCCGTTCATCAGCCCCAGCATTTT. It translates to CASSPPFGWRGSVHQPQHF.

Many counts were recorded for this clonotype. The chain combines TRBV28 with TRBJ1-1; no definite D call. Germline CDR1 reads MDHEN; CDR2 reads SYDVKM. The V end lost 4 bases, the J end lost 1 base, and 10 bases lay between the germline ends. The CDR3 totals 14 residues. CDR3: CASSSGRANTEAFF. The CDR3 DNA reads TGTGCCAGCAGTTCGGGCAGAGCGAACACTGAAGCTTTCTTT.

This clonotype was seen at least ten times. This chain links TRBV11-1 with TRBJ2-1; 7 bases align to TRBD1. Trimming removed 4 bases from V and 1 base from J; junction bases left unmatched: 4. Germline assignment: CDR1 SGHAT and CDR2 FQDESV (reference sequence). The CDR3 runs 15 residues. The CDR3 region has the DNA TGTGCCAGCAGCTCTCGACAGGGATCCTACAATGAGCAGTTCTTC. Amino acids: CASSSRQGSYNEQFF.

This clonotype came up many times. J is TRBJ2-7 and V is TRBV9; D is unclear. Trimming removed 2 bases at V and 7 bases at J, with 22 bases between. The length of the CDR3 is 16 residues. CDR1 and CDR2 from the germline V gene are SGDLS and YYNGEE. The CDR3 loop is CASSVGTRAPLWEQYF. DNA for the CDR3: TGTGCCAGCAGCGTGGGAACAAGGGCCCCCCTGTGGGAGCAGTACTTC.

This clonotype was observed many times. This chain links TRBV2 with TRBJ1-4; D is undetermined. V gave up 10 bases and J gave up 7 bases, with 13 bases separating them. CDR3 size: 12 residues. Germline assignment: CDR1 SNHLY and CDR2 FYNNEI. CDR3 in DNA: TGTGCCACAGACATTGGTGGTGAAAAACTGTTTTTT. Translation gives CATDIGGEKLFF.

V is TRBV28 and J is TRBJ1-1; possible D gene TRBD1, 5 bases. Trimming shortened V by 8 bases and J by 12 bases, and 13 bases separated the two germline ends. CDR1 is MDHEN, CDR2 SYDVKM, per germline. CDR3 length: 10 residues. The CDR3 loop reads CASFSRVPFF. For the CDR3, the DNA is TGTGCCAGCTTCTCCAGGGTGCCTTTCTTT.

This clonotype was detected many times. CDR3 sequence: CASNFPSGTIHGYTF. Here the CDR3 DNA reads TGTGCCAGCAACTTCCCCTCTGGGACGATCCATGGCTACACCTTC. The chain couples TRBV12-3 or TRBV12-4 to TRBJ1-2, with a tentative D call TRBD1 (5 bases). With 7 bases removed from V and 6 bases from J, the gap between germline ends came to 21 bases. CDR3 length equals 15 residues.

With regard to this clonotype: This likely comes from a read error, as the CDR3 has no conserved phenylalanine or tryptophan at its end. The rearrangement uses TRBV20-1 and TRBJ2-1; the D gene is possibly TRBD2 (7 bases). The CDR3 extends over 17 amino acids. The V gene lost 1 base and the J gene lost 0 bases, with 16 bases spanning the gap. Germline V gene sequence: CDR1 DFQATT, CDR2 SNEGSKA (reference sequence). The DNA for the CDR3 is TGCAGTGCTAGAGTGTCAAGGGGGGGTAGCTCCTACAATGAGCAGTTCCTC. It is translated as CSARVSRGGSSYNEQFL.

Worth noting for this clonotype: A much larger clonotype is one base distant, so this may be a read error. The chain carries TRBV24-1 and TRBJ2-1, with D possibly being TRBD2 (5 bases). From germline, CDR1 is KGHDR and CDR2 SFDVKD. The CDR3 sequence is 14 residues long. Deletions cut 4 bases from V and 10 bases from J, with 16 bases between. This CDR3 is CATSDAGTPYEQFF. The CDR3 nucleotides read TGTGCCACCAGTGACGCGGGTACCCCGTACGAGCAGTTCTTC.

CDR3 sequence: CASSLVGFNEQFF. The DNA for the CDR3 is TGTGCCAGCAGCTTAGTTGGCTTCAATGAGCAGTTCTTC. This chain uses TRBV11-2 with TRBJ2-1; D unclear. The CDR3 has 13 residues. Trimming removed 1 base from V and 6 bases from J, with 7 bases in between. Per the germline V gene, CDR1 is SGHAT and CDR2 is FQNNGV. Full variable domain (remainder filled in from reference TRBV11-2 and TRBJ2-1): EAGVAQSPRYKIIEKRQSVAFWCNPISGHATLYWYQQILGQGPKLLIQFQNNGVVDDSQLPKDRFSAERLKGVDSTLKIQPAKLEDSAVYLCASSLVGFNEQFFGPGTRLTVL.

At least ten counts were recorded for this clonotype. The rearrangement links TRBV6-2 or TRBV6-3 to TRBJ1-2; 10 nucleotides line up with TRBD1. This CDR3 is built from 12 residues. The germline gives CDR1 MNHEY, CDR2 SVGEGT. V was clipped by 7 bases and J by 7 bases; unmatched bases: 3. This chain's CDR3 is CASTWDRGGYTF. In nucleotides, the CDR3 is TGTGCCAGCACTTGGGACAGGGGTGGCTACACCTTC.

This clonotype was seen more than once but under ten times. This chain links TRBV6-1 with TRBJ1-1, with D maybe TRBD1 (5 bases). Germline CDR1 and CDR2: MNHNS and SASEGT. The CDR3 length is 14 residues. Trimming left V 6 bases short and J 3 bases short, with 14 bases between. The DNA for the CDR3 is TGTGCCAGCAGCCGAGGGCCAGGGTACACTGAAGCTTTCTTT. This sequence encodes CASSRGPGYTEAFF.

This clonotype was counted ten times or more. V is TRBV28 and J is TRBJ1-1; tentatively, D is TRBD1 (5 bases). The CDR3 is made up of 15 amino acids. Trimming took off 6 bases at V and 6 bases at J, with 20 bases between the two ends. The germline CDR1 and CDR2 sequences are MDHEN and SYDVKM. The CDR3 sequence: CASRYILRVGAEAFF. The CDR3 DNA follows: TGTGCCAGCAGGTACATACTTAGGGTGGGGGCTGAAGCTTTCTTT.

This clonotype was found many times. DNA for the CDR3: TGTGCCAGCAGTGACCTACCACTAGCGGGGCGCACAGATACGCAGTATTTT. Translating gives CASSDLPLAGRTDTQYF. This rearrangement joins TRBV7-2 to TRBJ2-3; 10 nucleotides match TRBD2. The CDR3 spans 17 residues. J lost 1 base, V lost 6 bases, and 10 bases had no gene match. Germline CDR1 and CDR2: SGHTA and FQGNSA.

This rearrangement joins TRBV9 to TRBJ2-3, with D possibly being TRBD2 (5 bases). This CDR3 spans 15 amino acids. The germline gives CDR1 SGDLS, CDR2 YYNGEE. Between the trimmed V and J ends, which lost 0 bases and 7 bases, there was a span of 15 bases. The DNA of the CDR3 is TGTGCCAGCAGCGTAGAGGGCATTAGAGGGTATACGCAGTATTTT. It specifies CASSVEGIRGYTQYF.

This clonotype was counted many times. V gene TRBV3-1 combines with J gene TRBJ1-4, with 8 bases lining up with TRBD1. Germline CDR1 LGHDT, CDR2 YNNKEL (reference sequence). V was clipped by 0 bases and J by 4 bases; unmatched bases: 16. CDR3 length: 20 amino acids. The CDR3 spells CASSQDPGGPRTGFNEKLFF. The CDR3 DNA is TGTGCCAGCAGCCAAGATCCGGGTGGTCCTCGGACAGGGTTTAATGAAAAACTGTTTTTT.